The entry below gives a single T cell receptor (beta chain) sequence along with its context. No antigen is known for it. Germline loops: CDR1 SEHNR, CDR2 FQNEAQ (reference sequence). V was shortened by 2 bases and J by 9 bases, with 11 bases between the two germline ends. The CDR3 runs 14 residues. cDNA molecules, individually, were tagged with unique molecular identifiers. TCRdb redid the calling of the 5' RACE reads with MiXCR, one entry per CDR3 protein. Counted here are about 56,000 distinct CDR3 sequences, under 12% occurring once; the ten biggest clones make up 6.5%. The data stem from a study of early T cells in non-severe SARS-CoV-2 infection. Study results and limitations: Comparison of clonotypes with VDJdb favored anti-spike CD8 responses while missing private and CD4 specificities.

Sequencing was done on a sample of whole blood. The chain recombines TRBV7-9 with TRBJ1-6; D unclear. This receptor was taken from an adult who was a healthcare worker with PCR-confirmed SARS-CoV-2 infection or an uninfected control (not recorded which). This CDR3 reads CASSLLSGVSPLHF. CDR3 in DNA: TGTGCCAGCAGCTTACTATCCGGAGTTTCACCCCTCCACTTT.